A single T cell receptor beta chain is shown here with its context. Its specificity is unknown. This specimen belongs to a study of cytomegalovirus exposure and HLA in healthy donors. Overall study context: The roughly 120 million unique TCR beta sequences, from about 170 million T cells, were found by an earlier analysis.

PCR amplification relied on 60 Vbeta primers (plus 13 Jbeta primers). Measured with immunoSEQ multiplex PCR; TCRdb has only the in-frame clones, and not every one. This sample's clone table lists around 75,000 clones. Whereas donors were nominally healthy upon sampling, unrecorded immune exposures were probable. Findings of the study overall: It was assumed in the presence/absence analyses that sequencing depth was roughly uniform across donors. Earlier analysis looked at TCR beta V segments, and most were productive about 87% or about 30% of the time.

The sample was PBMCs. The sequence came from a boy between 10 and 17 years old in good health and CMV-seronegative.

This CDR3 is CSVAGTLTDTQYF. The CDR3 nucleotides read TGCAGCGTTGCGGGGACACTCACAGATACGCAGTATTTT. The gene calls are TRBV29-1 and TRBJ2-3; a possible D gene is TRBD1 (6 bases). This CDR3 has 13 residues. V lost 4 bases to trimming and J lost 2 bases, with 10 bases between them. CDR1 SQVTM and CDR2 ANQGSEA come from the germline V gene.